This TCR beta chain was retrieved from a study of breast tumors, draining lymph nodes, adjacent tissues. The lymph nodes were axillary draining lymph nodes from breast cancer patients. At least ten counts were recorded for this clonotype. Its antigen is not identified. Notes on the study in general: Tumor TCR diversity was below lymph nodes but above nontumor tissue. Data fit most tumor T cells coming from lymph node, expanding in tumor. That most tumor T cells come from lymph nodes remained unproven. Luminal-like breast cancer showed significantly higher tumor–nontumor repertoire similarity than basal-like.

Trimming cost V 0 bases and J 7 bases; bases outside gene matches: 13. CDR1 and CDR2 (germline): SGHRS, YFSETQ. This CDR3 contains 18 residues. MiXCR, run by TCRdb on the multiplex PCR reads, gives a single entry per CDR3 protein. The sample holds over 70,000 distinct CDR3 sequences, over 25% seen once. The sequenced sample was axillary lymph node tissue. This chain uses TRBV5-1 with TRBJ2-1; 10 bases align to TRBD2. The receptor's source is a female donor with breast cancer. Some clones in this sample may be carry-over from other donors' samples. CDR3 coding DNA: TGCGCCAGCAGCTTGGCCCTTGGGCTAGCGGGAGTTTTTAATGAGCAGTTCTTC. Protein: CASSLALGLAGVFNEQFF.